This section outlines one TCR beta chain sequence together with its context. This record comes from a study of PD-1 blockade in mismatch repair-deficient tumors. The wider study: Enrolled about 2012-2017, patients had progressing, pretreated mismatch repair-deficient cancers of about a dozen types.

Germline V gene data show CDR1 as GTSNPN and CDR2 as SVGIG (reference sequence). This CDR3 is built from 12 residues. Trimming removed 3 bases at V and 2 bases at J, with 5 bases between. Only in-frame clones appear in the TCRdb table, and some are missing; sequencing was by immunoSEQ multiplex PCR. Seen here are 120,000 or so clones, around 83% observed once, and the top ten hold roughly 12%. Specimen: peripheral blood, collected 44 weeks after starting pembrolizumab. The source is an adult with mismatch repair-deficient cancer. The chain employs TRBV30 and TRBJ1-5; no definite D call. The CDR3 bases are TGTGCCTGGAGCCCAGGCAATCAGCCCCAGCATTTT. It codes for CAWSPGNQPQHF.